This entry lists 12 T cell receptor beta chains sequenced from one sample in a study of Graves' ophthalmopathy and Graves' hyperthyroidism. RNA transcripts provided the template for amplifying TCR beta CDR3 regions. First-round RT-PCR used HTBI primers; second-round multiplex PCR followed. TCRdb re-derived calls from the multiplex PCR reads in MiXCR, one entry per CDR3 protein. Of about 210,000 distinct CDR3 sequences in the sample, over 25% are singletons; the top ten hold about 9.1%. Sequenced: peripheral blood. The source is a man in his forties or fifties with Graves' ophthalmopathy.

There are many counts of this clonotype. The chain has TRBV20-1 and TRBJ2-2; D gene unclear. V was trimmed by 3 bases and J by 0 bases, leaving 2 bases between them. There are 12 residues in the CDR3. CDR1 and CDR2 (germline): DFQATT, SNEGSKA (reference sequence). The CDR3 DNA reads TGCAGTGCTAGGACGAACACCGGGGAGCTGTTTTTT. Amino acids: CSARTNTGELFF.

This chain connects TRBV11-2 to TRBJ2-7; 10 bases are a match to TRBD1. CDR3 length: 16 residues. V shed 4 bases, J shed 5 bases, and the junction held 11 bases outside the gene matches. The germline gives CDR1 SGHAT, CDR2 FQNNGV. The DNA for the CDR3 is TGTGCCAGCAGCTCCTTCTCCGGGACAGGGGTCGACGAGCAGTACTTC. This sequence encodes CASSSFSGTGVDEQYF.

This clonotype was detected many times. One end of the junction is discordant with germline, which a read error may explain. The V gene is TRBV6-1, the J gene TRBJ2-5; D is uncertain. The germline V gene encodes CDR1 MNHNS and CDR2 SASEGT. The CDR3 sequence is 11 residues long. Written as DNA, the CDR3 is TGTGCCAGCAAGGAACAAGAGGCCCAGTACTTC. Translating it yields CASKEQEAQYF.

The chain carries TRBV11-2 and TRBJ2-7, with 9 nucleotides matching TRBD1. The J segment lost 3 bases and the V segment lost 3 bases, leaving 12 bases of the junction unmatched. Germline CDR1 is SGHAT and CDR2 is FQNNGV. There are 17 residues in the CDR3. This CDR3 is CASSFGGGDRAHYEQYF. CDR3 nucleotide sequence: TGTGCCAGCAGCTTCGGGGGAGGGGACAGGGCCCACTACGAGCAGTACTTC. The complete variable domain, with remaining parts taken from reference TRBV11-2 and TRBJ2-7, reads EAGVAQSPRYKIIEKRQSVAFWCNPISGHATLYWYQQILGQGPKLLIQFQNNGVVDDSQLPKDRFSAERLKGVDSTLKIQPAKLEDSAVYLCASSFGGGDRAHYEQYFGPGTRLTVT.

The table lists this clonotype with many counts. V and J are TRBV4-1 and TRBJ2-7; 7 bases map to TRBD2. V lost 0 bases and J lost 6; bases outside the gene matches: 8. The CDR3 extends over 15 amino acids. CDR1 is MGHRA, CDR2 YSYEKL, per germline. DNA of the CDR3: TGCGCCAGCAGCCAAGACTTGAGCGGGATCCGCGAGCAGTACTTC. Residues: CASSQDLSGIREQYF.

The V call is TRBV28, the J call TRBJ2-5; 11 nucleotides match TRBD1. Trimming removed 2 bases from V and 4 bases from J; junction bases left unmatched: 15. The germline V gene encodes CDR1 MDHEN and CDR2 SYDVKM. The CDR3 is 19 amino acids. The CDR3 region is CASSLGARTGGALTETQYF. DNA of the CDR3: TGTGCCAGCAGTTTAGGAGCTAGGACAGGGGGCGCCTTAACAGAGACCCAGTACTTC. Using reference TRBV28 and TRBJ2-5 for the parts outside the CDR3, the full variable domain is DVKVTQSSRYLVKRTGEKVFLECVQDMDHENMFWYRQDPGLGLRLIYFSYDVKMKEKGDIPEGYSVSREKKERFSLILESASTNQTSMYLCASSLGARTGGALTETQYFGPGTRLLVL.

In its sample, this clonotype was seen many times. In DNA, the CDR3 is TGTGCCAGCAGCTTGTTCGACAGGGCCCATCAGCCCCAGCATTTT. It is translated as CASSLFDRAHQPQHF. The chain joins TRBV5-5 to TRBJ1-5; 7 bases map to TRBD1. The CDR3 consists of 15 residues. Germline lookup yields CDR1 SGHKS and CDR2 YYEKEE (reference sequence). J was trimmed by 5 bases and V by 1 base; bases with no gene match: 6.

This clonotype was counted many times. V and J are TRBV30 and TRBJ2-7; 14 bases map to TRBD2. V gave up 5 bases and J gave up 5 bases; unmatched junction bases: 8. Germline CDR1 and CDR2: GTSNPN and SVGIG (reference sequence). The CDR3 runs to 15 residues. CDR3 nucleotide sequence: TGTGCCTGGTCATTGGGACTAGCGGGAGACCACGAGCAGTACTTC. It codes for CAWSLGLAGDHEQYF.

This clonotype has a single count. The chain carries TRBV28 and TRBJ1-1; D not resolved. With 6 bases removed from V and 0 bases from J, the gap between germline ends came to 14 bases. In germline, CDR1 is MDHEN, CDR2 SYDVKM. The length of the CDR3 is 15 residues. The CDR3 loop reads CASRTRRVMNTEAFF. CDR3 in DNA: TGTGCCAGCAGAACACGCAGAGTAATGAACACTGAAGCTTTCTTT.

This chain connects TRBV7-2 to TRBJ1-2; D not certain. Germline V lookup: CDR1 SGHTA, CDR2 FQGNSA. This CDR3 is built from 11 residues. V was pared by 6 bases and J by 4 bases, with 6 bases between. This CDR3 is CASRGAYGYTF. The CDR3 nucleotides read TGTGCCAGCAGGGGTGCCTATGGCTACACCTTC.

V is TRBV30 and J is TRBJ2-7; no clear D gene. Trimming cost V 7 bases and J 3 bases, with 13 bases left between them. The length of the CDR3 is 12 residues. The germline gives CDR1 GTSNPN, CDR2 SVGIG (reference sequence). The CDR3 region is CAFTKTDYEQYF. CDR3 DNA sequence: TGTGCCTTTACGAAGACTGACTACGAGCAGTACTTC.

This chain connects TRBV20-1 to TRBJ2-7; 9 positions agree with TRBD2. The CDR3 runs 13 residues. Germline V gene data show CDR1 as DFQATT and CDR2 as SNEGSKA (reference sequence). J gave up 7 bases and V 4 bases, and 8 bases lay outside the gene matches. The CDR3 reads CSAIGIAGVEQYF. CDR3 coding DNA: TGCAGTGCTATTGGGATAGCGGGAGTTGAGCAGTACTTC.